A selection of T cell receptor beta chains follows, all from one sample in a study of post-analysis software for immune sequencing data. TCRdb re-derived calls from the PCR reads in MiXCR, one entry per CDR3 protein. The sample holds some 500,000 distinct CDR3 sequences, under 55% seen once. Sequences were obtained from blood. Every receptor here comes from a girl under 18 with multiple sclerosis. CDR3s include the opening cysteine and the closing phenylalanine or tryptophan. Each record gives: CDR3 protein, CDR3 DNA, clone size, V gene, J gene, D gene. D genes are given only for firm matches. For some rows the clone size is stated as once, few or many, or as a class when expanded; others skip it.

CDR3 protein: CASIERAKYTDTQYF
CDR3 DNA: TGTGCCAGCATAGAACGCGCCAAGTACACAGATACGCAGTATTTT
clone size: NA
V gene: TRBV28
J gene: TRBJ2-3
D gene: NA

CDR3 protein: CASSQEWRETYEQYF
CDR3 DNA: TGCGCCAGCAGCCAAGAGTGGAGAGAAACCTACGAGCAGTACTTC
clone size: NA
V gene: TRBV4-3
J gene: TRBJ2-7
D gene: NA

CDR3 protein: CASSAGTTYEQYF
CDR3 DNA: TGTGCCAGCAGCGCCGGGACCACCTACGAGCAGTACTTC
clone size: few
V gene: TRBV7-9
J gene: TRBJ2-7
D gene: NA

CDR3 protein: CASSVGTGIYEQYF
CDR3 DNA: TGTGCCAGCAGCGTAGGAACAGGGATTTACGAGCAGTACTTC
clone size: NA
V gene: TRBV9
J gene: TRBJ2-7
D gene: NA

CDR3 protein: CASSSPSRIQAFF
CDR3 DNA: TGTGCCAGCAGCTCCCCTAGTCGAATTCAAGCTTTCTTT
clone size: NA
V gene: TRBV7-2
J gene: TRBJ1-1
D gene: NA

CDR3 protein: CASSTGQVVGETQYF
CDR3 DNA: TGCGCCAGCAGCACGGGACAGGTGGTAGGCGAGACCCAGTACTTC
clone size: NA
V gene: TRBV5-1
J gene: TRBJ2-5
D gene: TRBD1

CDR3 protein: CANSRDSSTDTQYF
CDR3 DNA: TGTGCCAACAGCAGGGACAGCAGCACAGATACGCAGTATTTT
clone size: NA
V gene: TRBV25-1
J gene: TRBJ2-3
D gene: TRBD1

CDR3 protein: CSVGGLADPYEQYF
CDR3 DNA: TGCAGCGTGGGGGGACTAGCGGACCCCTACGAGCAGTACTTC
clone size: NA
V gene: TRBV29-1
J gene: TRBJ2-7
D gene: TRBD2

CDR3 protein: CSARGLALAYQETQYF
CDR3 DNA: TGCAGTGCTAGGGGACTAGCGCTAGCCTACCAAGAGACCCAGTACTTC
clone size: NA
V gene: TRBV20-1
J gene: TRBJ2-5
D gene: TRBD2

CDR3 protein: CASSQVGTSGSDEQFF
CDR3 DNA: TGTGCCAGCAGCCAAGTCGGGACTAGCGGGAGTGATGAGCAGTTCTTC
clone size: NA
V gene: TRBV4-2
J gene: TRBJ2-1
D gene: TRBD2

CDR3 protein: CASSLGTRGPNEQFF
CDR3 DNA: TGTGCCAGCAGCTTGGGAACCAGGGGTCCCAATGAGCAGTTCTTC
clone size: NA
V gene: TRBV5-6
J gene: TRBJ2-1
D gene: NA

CDR3 protein: CSARDSWAGPYEQYF
CDR3 DNA: TGCAGTGCTAGAGATTCGTGGGCAGGCCCTTACGAGCAGTACTTC
clone size: few
V gene: TRBV20-1
J gene: TRBJ2-7
D gene: NA

CDR3 protein: CSARTWDGDGTEAFF
CDR3 DNA: TGCAGTGCTAGGACCTGGGACGGCGACGGTACTGAAGCTTTCTTT
clone size: NA
V gene: TRBV20-1
J gene: TRBJ1-1
D gene: NA

CDR3 protein: CASSYRLGIGNEQFF
CDR3 DNA: TGTGCCAGCAGTTACAGGCTAGGTATTGGCAATGAGCAGTTCTTC
clone size: NA
V gene: TRBV6-2/TRBV6-3
J gene: TRBJ2-1
D gene: NA

CDR3 protein: CSARKDSNQPQHF
CDR3 DNA: TGCAGTGCTCGAAAGGATAGCAATCAGCCCCAGCATTTT
clone size: NA
V gene: TRBV20-1
J gene: TRBJ1-5
D gene: NA

CDR3 protein: CASRARSREDSYEQYF
CDR3 DNA: TGTGCCAGCAGGGCCCGCTCGCGGGAGGACTCCTACGAGCAGTACTTC
clone size: NA
V gene: TRBV28
J gene: TRBJ2-7
D gene: TRBD2

CDR3 protein: CASSLDPYETQYF
CDR3 DNA: TGCGCCAGCAGCTTGGACCCCTACGAGACCCAGTACTTC
clone size: NA
V gene: TRBV5-1
J gene: TRBJ2-5
D gene: NA

CDR3 protein: CSARPSGTDTQYF
CDR3 DNA: TGCAGTGCACGCCCTAGCGGCACAGATACGCAGTATTTT
clone size: NA
V gene: TRBV20-1
J gene: TRBJ2-3
D gene: NA

CDR3 protein: CASTTNQEGQFF
CDR3 DNA: TGTGCCAGCACCACTAACCAAGAGGGACAGTTCTTC
clone size: NA
V gene: TRBV28
J gene: TRBJ2-1
D gene: NA

CDR3 protein: CASRTGNEQFF
CDR3 DNA: TGTGCCAGCCGAACAGGCAATGAGCAGTTCTTC
clone size: few
V gene: TRBV7-9
J gene: TRBJ2-1
D gene: NA

CDR3 protein: CASSLRDAFSYEQYF
CDR3 DNA: TGTGCCAGCAGCCTGAGGGACGCTTTCTCCTACGAGCAGTACTTC
clone size: NA
V gene: TRBV5-6
J gene: TRBJ2-7
D gene: NA

CDR3 protein: CASSGLAGEGETQYF
CDR3 DNA: TGTGCCAGCAGTGGACTAGCGGGAGAGGGGGAGACCCAGTACTTC
clone size: NA
V gene: TRBV12-3/TRBV12-4
J gene: TRBJ2-5
D gene: TRBD2

CDR3 protein: CASCGQLNTEAFF
CDR3 DNA: TGCGCCAGCTGCGGACAGTTGAACACTGAAGCTTTCTTT
clone size: NA
V gene: TRBV5-1
J gene: TRBJ1-1
D gene: NA

CDR3 protein: CAGSLFRGLSPYEQYF
CDR3 DNA: TGTGCCGGCAGCTTATTTAGGGGACTTAGTCCGTACGAGCAGTACTTC
clone size: NA
V gene: TRBV7-2
J gene: TRBJ2-7
D gene: NA

CDR3 protein: CSAGWREAYEQFF
CDR3 DNA: TGCAGCGCCGGATGGCGGGAGGCATATGAGCAGTTCTTC
clone size: few
V gene: TRBV29-1
J gene: TRBJ2-1
D gene: TRBD2

CDR3 protein: CASSQDTKQVNNEQFF
CDR3 DNA: TGCGCCAGCAGCCAAGATACGAAACAGGTTAACAATGAGCAGTTCTTC
clone size: NA
V gene: TRBV4-3
J gene: TRBJ2-1
D gene: NA

CDR3 protein: CASSQEAGLAEYQETQYF
CDR3 DNA: TGCGCCAGCAGCCAAGAGGCCGGACTAGCGGAGTACCAAGAGACCCAGTACTTC
clone size: NA
V gene: TRBV4-1
J gene: TRBJ2-5
D gene: TRBD2

CDR3 protein: CASSSDFYEQCF
CDR3 DNA: TGCGCCAGCAGCTCCGACTTCTACGAGCAGTGCTTC
clone size: NA
V gene: TRBV5-1
J gene: TRBJ2-7
D gene: NA

CDR3 protein: CASTNKVYGYGYTF
CDR3 DNA: TGTGCCAGCACAAATAAGGTCTATGGCTATGGCTACACCTTC
clone size: NA
V gene: TRBV6-2/TRBV6-3
J gene: TRBJ1-2
D gene: NA

CDR3 protein: CASSALAGGGNEQFF
CDR3 DNA: TGTGCCAGCAGCGCATTAGCGGGAGGGGGTAATGAGCAGTTCTTC
clone size: NA
V gene: TRBV9
J gene: TRBJ2-1
D gene: TRBD2

CDR3 protein: CASSLAGKGSYNEQFF
CDR3 DNA: TGTGCCAGCAGCCTGGCAGGGAAGGGGTCCTACAATGAGCAGTTCTTC
clone size: NA
V gene: TRBV7-3
J gene: TRBJ2-1
D gene: NA

CDR3 protein: CASSWAAPYNEQFF
CDR3 DNA: TGCGCCAGCAGCTGGGCAGCACCCTACAATGAGCAGTTCTTC
clone size: NA
V gene: TRBV5-1
J gene: TRBJ2-1
D gene: NA

CDR3 protein: CAGSLSRPGQVTYEQYF
CDR3 DNA: TGTGCCGGCAGTTTATCCCGACCGGGACAGGTGACCTACGAGCAGTACTTC
clone size: NA
V gene: TRBV27
J gene: TRBJ2-7
D gene: TRBD1

CDR3 protein: CASSPGLGDEPQHF
CDR3 DNA: TGTGCCAGCAGCCCGGGACTAGGCGATGAGCCCCAGCATTTT
clone size: once
V gene: TRBV7-9
J gene: TRBJ1-5
D gene: NA

CDR3 protein: CASSYSSPWGGYTF
CDR3 DNA: TGTGCCAGCAGTTATTCATCGCCCTGGGGTGGCTACACCTTC
clone size: few
V gene: TRBV6-5
J gene: TRBJ1-2
D gene: NA

CDR3 protein: CATSRDLTYNTQYF
CDR3 DNA: TGTGCCACCAGCAGAGATTTGACATATAATACGCAGTATTTT
clone size: NA
V gene: TRBV15
J gene: TRBJ2-3
D gene: NA

CDR3 protein: CSAREASSGRNEQYF
CDR3 DNA: TGCAGTGCTAGAGAGGCGAGTTCAGGGCGAAACGAGCAGTACTTC
clone size: NA
V gene: TRBV20-1
J gene: TRBJ2-7
D gene: NA

CDR3 protein: CASSYPGTGGNEQFF
CDR3 DNA: TGTGCCAGCAGTTACCCCGGGACAGGGGGCAATGAGCAGTTCTTC
clone size: NA
V gene: TRBV6-5
J gene: TRBJ2-1
D gene: TRBD1

CDR3 protein: CASRQVTTNTGELFF
CDR3 DNA: TGTGCCAGCAGACAGGTGACAACGAACACCGGGGAGCTGTTTTTT
clone size: NA
V gene: TRBV25-1
J gene: TRBJ2-2
D gene: NA

CDR3 protein: CASSQGSGSGRLLVTQYF
CDR3 DNA: TGTGCCAGCAGCCAGGGGAGTGGTAGCGGGAGACTTTTGGTGACCCAGTACTTC
clone size: NA
V gene: TRBV3-1
J gene: TRBJ2-5
D gene: TRBD2